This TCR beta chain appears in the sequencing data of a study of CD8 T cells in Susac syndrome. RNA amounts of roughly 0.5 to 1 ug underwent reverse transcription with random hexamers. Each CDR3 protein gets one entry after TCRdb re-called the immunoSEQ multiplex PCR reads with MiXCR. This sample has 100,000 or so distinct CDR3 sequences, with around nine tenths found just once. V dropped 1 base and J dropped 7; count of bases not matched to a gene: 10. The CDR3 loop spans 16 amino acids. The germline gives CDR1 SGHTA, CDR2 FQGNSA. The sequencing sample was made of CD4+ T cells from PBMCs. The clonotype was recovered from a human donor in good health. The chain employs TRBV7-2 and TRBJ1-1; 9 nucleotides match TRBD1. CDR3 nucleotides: TGTGCCAGCAGCTTAGTCATTGTACAGGGGGCCGGTGAAGCTTTCTTT. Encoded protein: CASSLVIVQGAGEAFF.